Sequencing of this TCR beta chain was carried out in a study of T cells in Graves' hyperthyroidism and ophthalmopathy. Study-wide background: Peripheral blood was acquired at first diagnosis, ahead of any therapy whatsoever.

The TCR beta CDR3 regions underwent amplification using RNA transcripts as the source. The study used the HTBI primer set for a first-round RT-PCR of the TCR CDR3. TCRdb re-called the multiplex PCR reads through MiXCR, storing one row per CDR3 protein. This repertoire shows roughly 300,000 distinct CDR3 sequences, less than 30% found once; its top ten account for about 30%. This clonotype was seen ten or more times. Hyperthyroidism was newly diagnosed in patients aged 18 to 65 (duration under 2 months). Based on clinical symptoms, serum thyroxine and TRAb, thyroid ultrasound and orbital computed tomography, diagnoses were reached. PBMCs stemmed from approximately 10 ml fresh peripheral blood. Germline V gene data show CDR1 as PRHDT and CDR2 as FYEKMQ (reference sequence). After removal of 5 bases from V and 2 bases from J, the junction contained 7 bases not matched to a gene. The CDR3 is made up of 15 amino acids.

This sequence joins TRBV13 and TRBJ1-1, with 8 nucleotides matching TRBD1. The source material was blood. This TCR came from a man aged 40-49 years with Graves' hyperthyroidism that later progressed to Graves' ophthalmopathy. The DNA for the CDR3 is TGTGCCAGCAGCCCTGGACAGGGTGGCAACACTGAAGCTTTCTTT. This translates into CASSPGQGGNTEAFF.